The sequence of this T cell receptor (beta chain) was determined in a study of neurological immune-mediated disorders. Overall study results and limits: Because no CDR3 amino acid sequences were shared across subjects by expanded clones, private repertoires were suggested in all groups. Patients with HTLV-1-associated myelopathy had the highest level of TCR clonal expansion, whereas patients with multiple sclerosis had the lowest level, falling beneath the level found in healthy controls.

This CDR3 comprises 14 residues. V was shortened by 5 bases and J by 3 bases, with 14 bases between the two germline ends. Germline loops: CDR1 KGHSH, CDR2 LQKENI. This clonotype was counted many times. Its matching antigen is unknown. The cDNA was produced through 5'RACE with 10-nucleotide random UMIs. TCRdb redid the calling of the 5' RACE reads with MiXCR, one entry per CDR3 protein. The sample records approximately 38,000 distinct CDR3 sequences, roughly 10% being singletons. There were some 900,000 CD4+ or CD8+ T cells used in the sorted libraries. J is TRBJ2-7 and V is TRBV18, with D perhaps matching TRBD2 (5 bases). This clonotype was obtained from a woman aged 25 to 39 with HTLV-1-associated myelopathy (HAM/TSP). The specimen was CD4+ T cells from blood. This chain's CDR3 is CASSWSDGDYEQYF. The CDR3 bases are TGTGCCAGCTCATGGTCGGACGGGGACTACGAGCAGTACTTC.